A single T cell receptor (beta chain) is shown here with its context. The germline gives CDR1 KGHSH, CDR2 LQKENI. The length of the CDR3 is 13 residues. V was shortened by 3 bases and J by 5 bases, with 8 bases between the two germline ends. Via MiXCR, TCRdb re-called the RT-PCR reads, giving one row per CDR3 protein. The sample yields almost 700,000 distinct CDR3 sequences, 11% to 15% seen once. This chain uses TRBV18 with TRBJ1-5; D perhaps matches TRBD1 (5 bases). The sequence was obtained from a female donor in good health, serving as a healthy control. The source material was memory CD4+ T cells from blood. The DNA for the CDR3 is TGTGCCAGCTCACCCGAGACAGATCAGCCCCAGCATTTT. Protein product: CASSPETDQPQHF.